Below, 20 T cell receptor beta chains from the same sample are listed, as sequenced in a study of blood T cell repertoires in COVID-19. Using immunoSEQ multiplex PCR, the repertoire was profiled, and TCRdb retains in-frame clones only, with some absent. The sample has about 200,000 clones; roughly four fifths are singletons. The source material was peripheral blood. The receptor source for this set is a woman between 65 and 79 years old with COVID-19, enrolled during active disease.

The chain couples TRBV9 to TRBJ1-3, with 7 bases matching TRBD1. Germline assignment: CDR1 SGDLS and CDR2 YYNGEE. The V and J ends lost 3 bases and 3 bases, in that order; junction bases with no gene match: 6. The CDR3 has 15 amino acids. The CDR3 DNA follows: TGTGCCAGCAGCGCCTCCAACAGGGGTGGAAACACCATATATTTT. As protein: CASSASNRGGNTIYF.

This chain connects TRBV7-7 to TRBJ2-3; TRBD2 aligns across 7 bases. Per germline, CDR1 SSHAT and CDR2 FNYEAQ (reference sequence). Trimming at V came to 1 base and at J to 7 bases, leaving 8 bases not matched to a gene. The CDR3 covers 15 residues. This chain's CDR3 is CASSLGLAETHTQYF. As DNA, the CDR3 is TGTGCCAGCAGCTTAGGCCTAGCGGAAACTCATACGCAGTATTTT.

J is TRBJ1-3 and V is TRBV5-1; 9 bases line up with TRBD1. The V segment lost 1 base and the J segment 2 bases; nucleotides outside the gene matches: 10. Germline loops: CDR1 SGHRS, CDR2 YFSETQ. This CDR3 is built from 18 residues. The CDR3 DNA reads as TGCGCCAGCAGCTTGAGTGCTTTGGGACAGGGAGCTGGAAACACCATATATTTT. Protein sequence: CASSLSALGQGAGNTIYF.

V gene TRBV7-9 combines with J gene TRBJ1-6; D remains ambiguous. CDR3 size: 18 residues. Germline CDR1 and CDR2: SEHNR and FQNEAQ (reference sequence). V was pared by 6 bases and J by 0 bases, with 18 bases between. CDR3 protein: CASRSGGRANSYNSPLHF. The CDR3 DNA sequence: TGTGCCAGCAGATCAGGAGGAAGGGCCAACTCCTATAATTCACCCCTCCACTTT.

In this sample, this clone turned up once. The rearrangement joins TRBV4-3 to TRBJ1-1; tentatively, D is TRBD1 (5 bases). Trimming removed 3 bases at V and 7 bases at J, with 12 bases between. From germline, CDR1 is LGHNA and CDR2 YSLEER. This CDR3 region has 13 residues. The chain's CDR3 is CASSHGGGIEAFF. In nucleotides, the CDR3 is TGCGCCAGCAGCCATGGGGGGGGTATTGAAGCTTTCTTT.

This chain connects TRBV18 to TRBJ2-7; TRBD2 matches at 9 bases. The CDR3 covers 16 residues. The J segment lost 3 bases and the V segment lost 3 bases, leaving 9 bases of the junction unmatched. Germline V gives CDR1 KGHSH, CDR2 LQKENI. The CDR3 bases are TGTGCCAGCTCACCCATAATACTAGCGGGTCTCTACGAGCAGTACTTC. Amino acids: CASSPIILAGLYEQYF.

This clone was seen only a few times. The V gene is TRBV4-1, the J gene TRBJ2-1, with 9 bases identical to TRBD2. The CDR3 has 16 amino acids. V was clipped by 5 bases and J by 2 bases; unmatched bases: 7. The germline V gene has CDR1 MGHRA and CDR2 YSYEKL. As DNA, the CDR3 is TGCGCCAGCAGCTCTACTACTAGCGGGCCCTACAATGAGCAGTTCTTC. This translates into CASSSTTSGPYNEQFF.

This clone occurred once. CDR3 loop: CASRSGTSGKGAPDTQYF. The CDR3 DNA reads TGTGCCAGCAGATCCGGGACTAGCGGGAAAGGGGCGCCAGATACGCAGTATTTT. The chain employs TRBV7-9 and TRBJ2-3, with 13 bases lining up with TRBD2. Germline lookup yields CDR1 SEHNR and CDR2 FQNEAQ (reference sequence). The J segment lost 4 bases and the V segment lost 6 bases, leaving 13 bases of the junction unmatched. This CDR3 comprises 18 residues.

The rearrangement uses TRBV27 and TRBJ1-1, with TRBD1 matching 8 bases. The germline CDR1 and CDR2 sequences are MNHEY and SMNVEV (reference sequence). J gave up 1 base and V 0 bases, and 7 bases lay outside the gene matches. The CDR3 spans 17 residues. CDR3 nucleotide sequence: TGTGCCAGCAGTTTATCACATGGTGGACAGGGGAACACTGAAGCTTTCTTT. Residues: CASSLSHGGQGNTEAFF.

This rearrangement joins TRBV3-1 (or the pseudogene TRBV3-2) to TRBJ2-1; 10 bases are shared with TRBD2. The trim removed 4 bases at V and 8 bases at J, leaving 5 bases unmatched. The CDR3 loop spans 14 amino acids. Germline V gene sequence: CDR1 LGHDT, CDR2 YNNKEL (reference sequence). CDR3 sequence: CASSPSGRIYEQFF. The CDR3 DNA reads as TGTGCCAGCAGCCCTAGCGGGAGAATTTATGAGCAGTTCTTC.

The gene calls are TRBV6-5 and TRBJ1-4; possible D gene TRBD1, 6 bases. Germline V gene sequence: CDR1 MNHEY, CDR2 SVGAGI. Trimming pared 0 bases from V and 8 bases from J, leaving 16 bases between. The CDR3 runs to 16 residues. CDR3 in amino acids: CASSYSNPGVREKLFF. CDR3 DNA: TGTGCCAGCAGTTACTCGAACCCAGGGGTTCGGGAAAAACTGTTTTTT.

This clone has only one observation. The rearrangement uses TRBV28 and TRBJ1-2; the D is unclear. V shed 8 bases and J shed 4 bases, with 14 bases lying between them. The CDR3 sequence is 13 residues long. Looked up from germline, CDR1 is MDHEN and CDR2 is SYDVKM. The CDR3, as DNA: TGTGCCAGCGGCCCCCAGTCAGGCTATGGCTACACCTTC. It codes for CASGPQSGYGYTF.

The CDR3 bases are TGTGCCAGCTTAACGGACAGGAAAAATGAAAAACTGTTTTTT. Residues: CASLTDRKNEKLFF. The V and J genes are TRBV2 and TRBJ1-4; TRBD1 aligns across 7 bases. Trimming at V came to 8 bases and at J to 5 bases, leaving 8 bases not matched to a gene. In germline, CDR1 is SNHLY, CDR2 FYNNEI. This CDR3 region has 14 residues.

The chain carries TRBV6-2 or TRBV6-3 and TRBJ1-5, with D unresolved. Germline-derived CDR1 and CDR2 are MNHEY and SVGEGT. This CDR3 contains 12 residues. V was cut by 5 bases and J by 7 bases, with 9 bases left in between. CDR3 nucleotides: TGTGCCAGCAGTGGGCCTGGGCAGCCCCAGCATTTT. This encodes CASSGPGQPQHF.

The V gene is TRBV12-3 or TRBV12-4, the J gene TRBJ2-5; D not resolved. The V end lost 2 bases, the J end lost 5 bases, and 3 bases lay between the germline ends. This CDR3 contains 11 residues. CDR3 region: CASSLSETQYF. CDR3 DNA sequence: TGTGCCAGCAGTTTATCGGAGACCCAGTACTTC.

CDR3: CASGASGNSGETQYF. CDR3 bases: TGTGCCTCCGGGGCTAGCGGGAATTCAGGGGAGACCCAGTACTTC. J is TRBJ2-5 and V is TRBV2, with TRBD2 matching over 9 bases. CDR1 SNHLY and CDR2 FYNNEI come from the germline V gene. The trim removed 11 bases at V and 5 bases at J, leaving 15 bases unmatched. The CDR3 spans 15 residues.

This clone turned up a few times. The rearrangement uses TRBV14 and TRBJ2-2; maybe TRBD1 (5 bases). V gave up 6 bases and J gave up 8 bases, with 16 bases separating them. Germline V gene data show CDR1 as SGHDN and CDR2 as FVKESK. The CDR3 consists of 14 residues. This chain's CDR3 is CASSFAAGKGELFF. The CDR3 DNA sequence: TGTGCCAGCAGTTTCGCTGCAGGGAAAGGGGAGCTGTTTTTT.

This chain links TRBV7-2 with TRBJ2-2; 8 bases fit TRBD2. There are 16 residues in the CDR3. The germline V gene has CDR1 SGHTA and CDR2 FQGNSA. After removal of 1 base from V and 5 bases from J, the junction contained 6 bases not matched to a gene. Here the CDR3 reads CASSLGGRSRTGELFF. The DNA of the CDR3 is TGTGCCAGCAGCTTAGGCGGGAGGAGTCGGACCGGGGAGCTGTTTTTT.

This clone was seen more than once but under ten times. This chain joins TRBV5-6 and TRBJ1-2; D perhaps matches TRBD1 (5 bases). Germline CDR1 SGHDT, CDR2 YYEEEE. Trimming removed 3 bases at V and 13 bases at J, with 16 bases between. CDR3 size: 12 residues. The CDR3 DNA reads TGTGCCAGCAGCTCCCATAGGACAAAAATCACCTTC. Translation gives CASSSHRTKITF.

The CDR3 DNA reads TGCAGTGCTAGTTCCGGGACTCATTACAATCAGCCCCAGCATTTT. It codes for CSASSGTHYNQPQHF. This chain connects TRBV20-1 to TRBJ1-5, with a possible D match to TRBD1 (5 bases). The CDR3 has 15 amino acids. From germline, CDR1 is DFQATT and CDR2 SNEGSKA (reference sequence). The V end was cut by 3 bases, the J end by 3 bases, with 15 bases between.